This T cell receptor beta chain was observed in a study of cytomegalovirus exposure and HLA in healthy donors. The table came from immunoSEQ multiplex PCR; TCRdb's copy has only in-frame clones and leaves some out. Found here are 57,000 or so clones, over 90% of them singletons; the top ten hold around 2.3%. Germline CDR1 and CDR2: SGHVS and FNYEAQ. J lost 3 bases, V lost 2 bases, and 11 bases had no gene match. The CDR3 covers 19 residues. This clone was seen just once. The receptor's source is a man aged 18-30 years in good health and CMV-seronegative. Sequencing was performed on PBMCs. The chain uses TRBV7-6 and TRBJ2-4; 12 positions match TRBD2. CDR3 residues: CASSLKLAGGAGDKNIQYF. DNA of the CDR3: TGTGCCAGCAGCTTAAAACTAGCGGGAGGAGCTGGTGACAAAAACATTCAGTACTTC. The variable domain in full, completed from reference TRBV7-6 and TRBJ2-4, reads GAGVSQSPRYKVTKRGQDVALRCDPISGHVSLYWYRQALGQGPEFLTYFNYEAQQDKSGLPNDRFSAERPEGSISTLTIQRTEQRDSAMYRCASSLKLAGGAGDKNIQYFGAGTRLSVL.